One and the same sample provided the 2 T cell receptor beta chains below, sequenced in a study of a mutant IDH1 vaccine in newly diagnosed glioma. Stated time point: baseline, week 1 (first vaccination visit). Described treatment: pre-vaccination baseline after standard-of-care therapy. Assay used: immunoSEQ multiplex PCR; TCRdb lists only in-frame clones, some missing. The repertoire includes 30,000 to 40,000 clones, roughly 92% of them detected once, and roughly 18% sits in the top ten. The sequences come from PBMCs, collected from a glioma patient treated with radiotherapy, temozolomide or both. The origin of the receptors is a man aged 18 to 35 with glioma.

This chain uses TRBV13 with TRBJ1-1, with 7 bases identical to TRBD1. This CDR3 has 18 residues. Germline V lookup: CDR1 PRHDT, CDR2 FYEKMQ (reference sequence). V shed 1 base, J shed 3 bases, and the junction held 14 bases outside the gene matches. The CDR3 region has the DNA TGTGCCAGCAGCTTAGCACCGGGACTCCAGGGGGGATACACTGAAGCTTTCTTT. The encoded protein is CASSLAPGLQGGYTEAFF. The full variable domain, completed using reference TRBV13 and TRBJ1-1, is AAGVIQSPRHLIKEKRETATLKCYPIPRHDTVYWYQQGPGQDPQFLISFYEKMQSDKGSIPDRFSAQQFSDYHSELNMSSLELGDSALYFCASSLAPGLQGGYTEAFFGQGTRLTVV.

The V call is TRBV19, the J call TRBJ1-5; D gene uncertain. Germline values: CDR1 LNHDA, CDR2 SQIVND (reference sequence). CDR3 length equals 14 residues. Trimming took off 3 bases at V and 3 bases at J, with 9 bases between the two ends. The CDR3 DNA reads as TGTGCCAGTAGTATGAACATCCCCAATCAGCCCCAGCATTTT. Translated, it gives CASSMNIPNQPQHF.